This T cell receptor beta chain was documented in a study of shared clonotypes between healthy human individuals. On this clone itself: At one end, the junction sequence differs from germline, possibly due to a read error. At the DNA level, this CDR3 is encoded by other sequences in the same sample as well.

In the CD4+ fraction, cells were divided into CD45RA+ naive and CD45RA-negative memory subsets. CDR3 length: 15 residues. Germline V CDR1 and CDR2: LNHDA, SQIVND (reference sequence). Data came from immunoSEQ multiplex PCR; TCRdb stores just in-frame clones and leaves some out. Of around 1.4 million clones listed, approximately 98.5% are singletons. Sequencing used naive CD4+ T cells sorted from blood. Subset indicated: CD45RA+ positively selected. This clonotype was sampled from a young man in good health. J is TRBJ2-7 and V is TRBV19; the match to TRBD1 covers 9 bases. CDR3 DNA sequence: TGTGCCAGCAGTAAACCGGGACAGGGTAGATACGAGCAGTACTTC. Residues: CASSKPGQGRYEQYF.